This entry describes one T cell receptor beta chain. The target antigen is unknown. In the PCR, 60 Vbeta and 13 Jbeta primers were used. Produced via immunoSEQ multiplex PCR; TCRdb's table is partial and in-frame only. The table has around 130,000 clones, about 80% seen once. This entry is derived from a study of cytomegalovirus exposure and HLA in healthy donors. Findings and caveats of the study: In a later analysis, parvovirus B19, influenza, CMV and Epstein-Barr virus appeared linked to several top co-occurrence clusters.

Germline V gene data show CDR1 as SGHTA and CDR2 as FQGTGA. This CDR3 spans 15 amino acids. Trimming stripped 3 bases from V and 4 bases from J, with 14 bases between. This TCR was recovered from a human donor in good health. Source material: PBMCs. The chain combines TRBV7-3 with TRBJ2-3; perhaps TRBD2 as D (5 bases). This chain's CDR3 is CASSFRPGWADTQYF. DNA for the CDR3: TGTGCCAGCAGCTTCCGTCCGGGGTGGGCAGATACGCAGTATTTT.